Following are 25 T cell receptor beta chains from one sample sequenced in a study of CD8 T cells in Susac syndrome. Reverse transcription of roughly 0.45 to 1 ug RNA used random hexamers. In TCRdb, the immunoSEQ multiplex PCR reads were re-called with MiXCR into one record per CDR3 protein. The profile shows 230,000 or so distinct CDR3 sequences, 95% of them singletons. Source material: CD4+ T cells from PBMCs. All receptors derive from a human donor with multiple sclerosis.

The chain combines TRBV12-3 or TRBV12-4 with TRBJ1-1; D gene ambiguous. The CDR3 totals 12 residues. Trimming removed 3 bases from V and 6 bases from J, with 8 bases in between. In DNA form, the CDR3 reads TGTGCCAGCAGTTTGTGGGCAGCTGAAGCTTTCTTT. This translates into CASSLWAAEAFF.

Here the CDR3 reads CASSYGRGTTGELFF. DNA of the CDR3: TGCGCCAGCAGCTATGGGCGGGGGACCACCGGGGAGCTGTTTTTT. The chain has TRBV5-1 and TRBJ2-2; 7 bases are shared with TRBD2. V trimming: 3 bases; J trimming: 4 bases; junction bases outside the gene matches: 6. Germline V CDR1 and CDR2: SGHRS, YFSETQ. CDR3 size: 15 residues.

The J gene is TRBJ1-1, the V gene TRBV29-1; 8 bases are shared with TRBD1. The CDR3 runs to 13 residues. Unmatched junction bases numbered 5, after V lost 8 bases and J lost 0 bases. From germline, CDR1 is SQVTM and CDR2 ANQGSEA. The DNA for the CDR3 is TGCAGCATCCTACAGGGGGTGAACACTGAAGCTTTCTTT. It codes for CSILQGVNTEAFF. Full variable domain (missing parts from reference TRBV29-1 and TRBJ1-1): SAVISQKPSRDICQRGTSLTIQCQVDSQVTMMFWYRQQPGQSLTLIATANQGSEATYESGFVIDKFPISRPNLTFSTLTVSNMSPEDSSIYLCSILQGVNTEAFFGQGTRLTVV.

This clonotype appeared once. The V gene is TRBV25-1, the J gene TRBJ2-3; D ambiguous. This CDR3 spans 13 amino acids. V lost 2 bases to trimming and J lost 4 bases, with 7 bases between them. The V gene's germline CDR1 is MGHDK and CDR2 SYGVNS. The CDR3 region is CASSEVMPDTQYF. The DNA of the CDR3 is TGTGCCAGCAGTGAAGTAATGCCAGATACGCAGTATTTT.

The chain uses TRBV3-1 and TRBJ2-5; TRBD2 matches 7 bases. There are 16 residues in the CDR3. Germline V gene sequence: CDR1 LGHDT, CDR2 YNNKEL (reference sequence). The J segment lost 2 bases and the V segment lost 4 bases, leaving 10 bases of the junction unmatched. CDR3 in DNA: TGTGCCAGCAGCCGCCGCCGCGGGACTACGCAAGAGACCCAGTACTTC. It translates to CASSRRRGTTQETQYF.

V is TRBV12-3 or TRBV12-4 and J is TRBJ1-2, with D uncertain. The CDR3 is 11 amino acids. V shed 7 bases and J shed 2 bases, with 5 bases lying between them. The DNA of the CDR3 is TGTGCCAGCACCTACAACTATGGCTACACCTTC. Encoded protein: CASTYNYGYTF.

The count of this clonotype is one. CDR3 sequence: CASSVTSLDRNEQFF. CDR3 DNA: TGCGCCAGCAGCGTGACTAGTCTGGACAGAAATGAGCAGTTCTTC. V usage is TRBV5-1 and J usage is TRBJ2-1, with D perhaps given as TRBD1 or TRBD2 (6 bases each). The germline V gene has CDR1 SGHRS and CDR2 YFSETQ. The CDR3 sequence is 15 residues long. V gave up 4 bases and J gave up 7 bases, with 18 bases separating them.

The chain uses TRBV3-1 and TRBJ1-5; TRBD1 agrees at 10 bases. Germline V lookup: CDR1 LGHDT, CDR2 YNNKEL (reference sequence). The CDR3 extends over 15 amino acids. Germline trimming cut 4 bases from V and 3 bases from J; bases unmatched to any gene: 3. The CDR3 sequence: CASSRDRGINQPQHF. In DNA form, the CDR3 reads TGTGCCAGCAGCCGGGACAGGGGAATCAATCAGCCCCAGCATTTT.

Only one count was recorded for this clonotype. The V and J genes are TRBV15 and TRBJ2-1; 10 bases agree with TRBD1. The CDR3 has 14 residues. The V segment lost 5 bases and the J segment 7 bases; nucleotides outside the gene matches: 5. From germline, CDR1 is LNHNV and CDR2 YYDKDF (reference sequence). The CDR3 DNA reads TGTGCCACCAGCTCTCGGACAGGGGGGAATGAGCAGTTCTTC. It translates to CATSSRTGGNEQFF.

This chain joins TRBV9 and TRBJ2-7; 10 bases match TRBD2. In germline, CDR1 is SGDLS, CDR2 YYNGEE. V lost 3 bases and J lost 4; bases outside the gene matches: 7. The CDR3 is 15 amino acids. CDR3 coding DNA: TGTGCCAGCAGCGCCGCCGGGACTAGCGATTACGAGCAGTACTTC. As protein: CASSAAGTSDYEQYF. The entire variable domain, with the rest obtained from reference TRBV9 and TRBJ2-7, is as follows: DSGVTQTPKHLITATGQRVTLRCSPRSGDLSVYWYQQSLDQGLQFLIQYYNGEERAKGNILERFSAQQFPDLHSELNLSSLELGDSALYFCASSAAGTSDYEQYFGPGTRLTVT.

This chain links TRBV2 with TRBJ2-1; 14 bases align to TRBD2. After removal of 6 bases from V and 7 bases from J, the junction contained 8 bases not matched to a gene. Germline V lookup: CDR1 SNHLY, CDR2 FYNNEI. The CDR3 is 16 amino acids. The CDR3 loop reads CASSAGLAGALNEQFF. CDR3 bases: TGTGCCAGCAGCGCGGGACTAGCGGGAGCCCTGAATGAGCAGTTCTTC.

This sequence joins TRBV7-6 and TRBJ2-5; D may be TRBD1 (6 bases). The length of the CDR3 is 16 residues. The germline gives CDR1 SGHVS, CDR2 FNYEAQ. The V gene lost 3 bases and the J gene lost 1 base, with 15 bases spanning the gap. The CDR3 reads CASSLGASGGQETQYF. CDR3 coding DNA: TGTGCCAGCAGCTTGGGGGCCTCGGGCGGCCAAGAGACCCAGTACTTC.

The chain employs TRBV29-1 and TRBJ1-1, with TRBD1 matching 7 bases. Germline CDR1 is SQVTM and CDR2 is ANQGSEA. The CDR3 has 14 residues. J lost 4 bases, V lost 6 bases, and 11 bases had no gene match. CDR3 loop: CSVANNRGRTEAFF. CDR3 nucleotides: TGCAGCGTAGCTAATAACAGGGGCCGCACTGAAGCTTTCTTT.

The chain uses TRBV2 and TRBJ2-6, with D perhaps assigned TRBD1 or TRBD2 (5 bases each). Per germline, CDR1 SNHLY and CDR2 FYNNEI. The ends were cut back, 6 bases at V and 4 bases at J, with 13 bases in the middle. This CDR3 region has 15 residues. The CDR3 spells CASREGSAGANVLTF. The CDR3, as DNA: TGTGCCAGCAGAGAGGGGTCGGCGGGGGCCAACGTCCTGACTTTC.

This chain uses TRBV30 with TRBJ2-1; no reliable D call. The CDR3 sequence is 12 residues long. With 2 bases removed from V and 4 bases from J, the gap between germline ends came to 6 bases. Per the germline V gene, CDR1 is GTSNPN and CDR2 is SVGIG (reference sequence). The CDR3 protein is CAWSSEYNEQFF. In nucleotides, the CDR3 is TGTGCCTGGAGTTCCGAATACAATGAGCAGTTCTTC.

This clonotype was counted a single time. The rearrangement links TRBV12-3 or TRBV12-4 to TRBJ1-2; D possibly corresponds to TRBD1 (5 bases). There are 13 residues in the CDR3. V was trimmed by 0 bases and J by 8 bases, leaving 10 bases between them. The CDR3 sequence is CASSLALGDGYTF. The CDR3 coding sequence is TGTGCCAGCAGTTTAGCGCTAGGGGACGGCTACACCTTC.

The chain uses TRBV9 and TRBJ2-2; 10 nucleotides agree with TRBD1. Germline V CDR1 and CDR2: SGDLS, YYNGEE. The CDR3 is 17 residues long. Trimming at V came to 3 bases and at J to 7 bases, leaving 12 bases not matched to a gene. DNA of the CDR3: TGTGCCAGCAGCGGTCTCCCCGGGACAGGGGAAGGCGGGGAGCTGTTTTTT. Translated: CASSGLPGTGEGGELFF.

The V call is TRBV20-1, the J call TRBJ1-2, with D possibly being TRBD1 (6 bases). The germline V gene encodes CDR1 DFQATT and CDR2 SNEGSKA (reference sequence). V shed 2 bases and J shed 0 bases, with 7 bases lying between them. This CDR3 spans 13 amino acids. The CDR3 here is CSARQGTNYGYTF. The CDR3, as DNA: TGCAGTGCTAGACAGGGGACTAACTATGGCTACACCTTC.

The gene calls are TRBV11-1 and TRBJ2-5; unclear D gene. CDR1 SGHAT and CDR2 FQDESV come from the germline V gene (reference sequence). Trimming left V 5 bases short and J 5 bases short, with 9 bases between. The CDR3 is 12 amino acids. The CDR3 DNA follows: TGTGCCAGCAGCGTAAAACGGGAGACCCAGTACTTC. It translates to CASSVKRETQYF.

The CDR3 is CASSPFGGYGYTF. Written as DNA, the CDR3 is TGTGCCAGCTCACCATTCGGGGGCTATGGCTACACCTTC. The chain uses TRBV18 and TRBJ1-2, with D possibly matching TRBD1 (5 bases). Per germline, CDR1 KGHSH and CDR2 LQKENI. The CDR3 consists of 13 residues. V lost 2 bases, J lost 4 bases, and 8 bases lay in between.

Comment on this clonotype: A read error may produce the germline difference seen at one junction end. The chain has TRBV28 and TRBJ2-2; 13 bases fit TRBD2. The CDR3 length is 18 residues. Germline CDR1 is MDHEN and CDR2 is SYDVKM. CDR3 protein: CSSSLTGLAGVHTGELFF. CDR3 coding DNA: TGTTCCAGCAGTTTAACCGGACTAGCGGGAGTACACACCGGGGAGCTGTTTTTT.

The rearrangement uses TRBV9 and TRBJ2-1; 12 nucleotides match TRBD1. This CDR3 is 15 amino acids long. Trimming removed 0 bases from V and 9 bases from J; junction bases left unmatched: 4. CDR1 and CDR2 from the germline V gene are SGDLS and YYNGEE. The CDR3 region has the DNA TGTGCCAGCAGCGTAGCGGGACAGGGGGCGACTGAGCAGTTCTTC. Protein sequence: CASSVAGQGATEQFF.

The chain employs TRBV27 and TRBJ2-7, with 9 bases that match TRBD1. Germline V gene data show CDR1 as MNHEY and CDR2 as SMNVEV (reference sequence). The CDR3 has 15 amino acids. V trimming: 4 bases; J trimming: 2 bases; junction bases outside the gene matches: 6. The CDR3 sequence: CASSSAGQGAYEQYF. The DNA of the CDR3 is TGTGCCAGCAGTTCAGCGGGACAGGGAGCCTACGAGCAGTACTTC.

J is TRBJ1-5 and V is TRBV30; TRBD1 matches at 10 bases. The V gene end was trimmed by 2 bases and the J gene end by 11 bases; junction bases not matched to a gene: 6. This CDR3 has 13 residues. Looked up from germline, CDR1 is GTSNPN and CDR2 is SVGIG (reference sequence). As DNA, the CDR3 is TGTGCCTGGAGTTCCTTAGGGACAGGGGCCCAGCATTTT. As protein: CAWSSLGTGAQHF.

V and J are TRBV12-3 or TRBV12-4 and TRBJ1-2, with D maybe TRBD1 (6 bases). V lost 5 bases and J lost 1, with 8 bases in between. CDR3 length: 13 residues. The CDR3 region is CASSPGHNYGYTF. The CDR3 DNA reads TGTGCCAGCAGTCCGGGACATAACTATGGCTACACCTTC.